This T cell receptor beta chain was sequenced during a study of regulatory T cells in long-lasting Graves disease. Whole-study results and caveats: Lower TCR diversity characterized persistent Graves' patients relative to newly diagnosed patients. Whereas approximately 950 public clonotypes were shared by new patients, persistent patients shared more, at over 2,500.

Details on this clonotype: Its antigen remains unknown.

Investigators prepared the TCR beta libraries by applying iRepertoire HTBI primers and Arm-PCR of CDR3 regions. Via MiXCR, TCRdb re-called the multiplex PCR reads, giving one row per CDR3 protein. The sample includes fewer than 400,000 distinct CDR3 sequences, about 20% seen only once; the top ten take under 25%. Time point indicated: persistent/refractory GD, antithyroid drugs over 5 years with positive TRAb. Scientists built the TCR library using RNA that was extracted from PBMCs. Germline-derived CDR1 and CDR2 are MNHEY and SVGAGI. V was clipped by 0 bases and J by 2 bases, with 11 bases between them. There are 15 residues in the CDR3.

The source is a female donor with Graves disease. The sample was peripheral blood mononuclear cells (PBMCs), taken when the disease was refractory, from a patient treated with antithyroid drugs. The rearrangement joins TRBV6-5 to TRBJ2-7, with unresolved D. The CDR3 DNA is TGTGCCAGCAGTTACTCCTCGACTTCGCCCTACGAGCAGTACTTC. Its protein product is CASSYSSTSPYEQYF.